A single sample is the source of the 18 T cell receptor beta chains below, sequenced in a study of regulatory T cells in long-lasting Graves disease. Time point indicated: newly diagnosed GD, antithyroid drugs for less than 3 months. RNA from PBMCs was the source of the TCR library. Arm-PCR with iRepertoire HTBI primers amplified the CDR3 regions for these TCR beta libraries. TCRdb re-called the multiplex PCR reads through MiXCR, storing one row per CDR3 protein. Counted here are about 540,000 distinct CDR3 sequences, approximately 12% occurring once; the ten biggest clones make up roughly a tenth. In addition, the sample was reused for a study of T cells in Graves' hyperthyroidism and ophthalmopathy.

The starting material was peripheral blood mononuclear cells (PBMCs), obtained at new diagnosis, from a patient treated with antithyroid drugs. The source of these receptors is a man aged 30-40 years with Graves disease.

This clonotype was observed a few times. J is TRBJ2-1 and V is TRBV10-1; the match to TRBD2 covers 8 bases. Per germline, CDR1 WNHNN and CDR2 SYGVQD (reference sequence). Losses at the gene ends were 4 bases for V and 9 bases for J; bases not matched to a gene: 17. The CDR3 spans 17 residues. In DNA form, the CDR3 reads TGCGCCAGCAGTGCAGGTCCGGGACTAGAACCGTCGGGTGAGCAGTTCTTC. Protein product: CASSAGPGLEPSGEQFF.

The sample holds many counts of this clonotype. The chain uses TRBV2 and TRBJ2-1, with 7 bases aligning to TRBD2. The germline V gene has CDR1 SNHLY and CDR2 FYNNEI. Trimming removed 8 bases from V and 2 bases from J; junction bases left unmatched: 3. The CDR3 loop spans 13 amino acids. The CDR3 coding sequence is TGTGCCAGCGAGGCGGGAGCCTACAATGAGCAGTTCTTC. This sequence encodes CASEAGAYNEQFF.

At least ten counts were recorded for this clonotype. CDR3 nucleotides: TGCAGCGTTGGACTAGCGGGATACAATGAGCAGTTCTTC. This codes for CSVGLAGYNEQFF. This chain uses TRBV29-1 with TRBJ2-1; 11 bases are a match to TRBD2. V trimming: 4 bases; J trimming: 4 bases; junction bases outside the gene matches: 0. Germline CDR1 is SQVTM and CDR2 is ANQGSEA. The CDR3 has 13 amino acids.

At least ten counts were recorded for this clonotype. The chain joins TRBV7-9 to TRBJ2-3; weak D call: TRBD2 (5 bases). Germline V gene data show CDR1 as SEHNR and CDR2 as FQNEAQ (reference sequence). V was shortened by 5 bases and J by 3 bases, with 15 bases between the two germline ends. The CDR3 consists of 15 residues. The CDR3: CASSPGLGTTDTQYF. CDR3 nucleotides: TGTGCCAGCAGCCCGGGGTTGGGCACGACAGATACGCAGTATTTT.

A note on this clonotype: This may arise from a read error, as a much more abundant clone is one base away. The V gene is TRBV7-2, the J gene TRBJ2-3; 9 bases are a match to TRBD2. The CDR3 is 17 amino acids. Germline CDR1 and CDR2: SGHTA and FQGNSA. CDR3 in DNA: TGTGCCAGCAGCAGGGGGTTAGCGGGAGAATTATCAGATACGCGGTATTTT. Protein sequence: CASSRGLAGELSDTRYF.

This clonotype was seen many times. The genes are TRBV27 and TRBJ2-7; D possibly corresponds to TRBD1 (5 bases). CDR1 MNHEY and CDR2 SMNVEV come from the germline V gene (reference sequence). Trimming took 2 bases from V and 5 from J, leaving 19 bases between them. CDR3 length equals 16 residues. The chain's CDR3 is CASSLAPPGYGDEQYF. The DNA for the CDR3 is TGTGCCAGCAGTTTAGCCCCCCCAGGGTACGGTGACGAGCAGTACTTC.

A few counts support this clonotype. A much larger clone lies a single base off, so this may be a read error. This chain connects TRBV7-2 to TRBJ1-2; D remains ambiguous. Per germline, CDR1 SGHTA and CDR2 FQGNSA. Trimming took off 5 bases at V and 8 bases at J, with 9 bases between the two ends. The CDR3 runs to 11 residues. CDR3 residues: CASSKQWGYTF. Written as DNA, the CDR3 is TGTGCCAGCAGCAAACAGTGGGGCTACACCTTC. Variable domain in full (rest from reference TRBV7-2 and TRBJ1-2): GAGVSQSPSNKVTEKGKDVELRCDPISGHTALYWYRQSLGQGLEFLIYFQGNSAPDKSGLPSDRFSAERTGGSVSTLTIQRTQQEDSAVYLCASSKQWGYTFGSGTRLTVV.

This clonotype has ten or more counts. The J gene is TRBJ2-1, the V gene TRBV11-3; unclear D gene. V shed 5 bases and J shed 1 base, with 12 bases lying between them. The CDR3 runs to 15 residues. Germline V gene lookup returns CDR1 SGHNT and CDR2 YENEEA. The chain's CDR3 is CASSRTPLSYNEQFF. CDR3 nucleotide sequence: TGTGCCAGCAGCCGAACACCACTTTCCTACAATGAGCAGTTCTTC.

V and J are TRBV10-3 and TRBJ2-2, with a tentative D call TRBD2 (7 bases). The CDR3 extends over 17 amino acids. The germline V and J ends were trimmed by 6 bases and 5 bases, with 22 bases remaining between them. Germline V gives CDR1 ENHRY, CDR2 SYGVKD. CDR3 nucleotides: TGTGCCATCAGCCCCGTTAGGGGGAGGGCCCGGACCGGGGAGCTGTTTTTT. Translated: CAISPVRGRARTGELFF.

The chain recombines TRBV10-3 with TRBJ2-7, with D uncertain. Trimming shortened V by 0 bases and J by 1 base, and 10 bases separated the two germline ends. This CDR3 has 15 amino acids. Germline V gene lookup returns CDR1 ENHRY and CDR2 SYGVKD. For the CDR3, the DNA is TGTGCCATCAGTGAGTCGGACGGTAAATCCTACGAGCAGTACTTC. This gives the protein CAISESDGKSYEQYF.

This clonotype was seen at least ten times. The CDR3 DNA is TGTGCCAGCAGCTCGGGACCCCCCGATGAGCAGTTCTTC. It translates to CASSSGPPDEQFF. The V gene is TRBV11-3, the J gene TRBJ2-1; the D gene could be TRBD1 or TRBD2 (5 bases each). With 4 bases removed from V and 8 bases from J, the gap between germline ends came to 12 bases. Germline CDR1 is SGHNT and CDR2 is YENEEA. The CDR3 sequence is 13 residues long.

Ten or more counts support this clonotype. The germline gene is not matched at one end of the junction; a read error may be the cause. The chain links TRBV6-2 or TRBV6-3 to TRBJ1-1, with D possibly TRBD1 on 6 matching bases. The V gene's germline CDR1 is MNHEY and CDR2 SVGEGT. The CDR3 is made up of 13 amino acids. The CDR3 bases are TGCGCCAGCAGTGGGGGGGCTGGGACTGAAGCTTTCTTT. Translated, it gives CASSGGAGTEAFF.

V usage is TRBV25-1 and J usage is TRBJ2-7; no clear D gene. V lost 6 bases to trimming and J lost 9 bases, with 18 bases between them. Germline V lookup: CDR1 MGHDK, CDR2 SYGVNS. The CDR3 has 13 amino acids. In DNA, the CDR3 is TGTGCCAGCAGCCAAGGATCATTCCTTATGCAGTACTTC. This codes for CASSQGSFLMQYF.

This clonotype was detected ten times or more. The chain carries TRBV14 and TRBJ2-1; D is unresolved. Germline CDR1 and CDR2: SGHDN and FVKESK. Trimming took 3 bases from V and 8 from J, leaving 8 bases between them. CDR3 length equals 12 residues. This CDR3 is CASSHGGYEQFF. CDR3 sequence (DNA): TGTGCCAGCAGCCACGGCGGATATGAGCAGTTCTTC. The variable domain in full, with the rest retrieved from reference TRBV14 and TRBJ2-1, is EAGVTQFPSHSVIEKGQTVTLRCDPISGHDNLYWYRRVMGKEIKFLLHFVKESKQDESGMPNNRFLAERTGGTYSTLKVQPAELEDSGVYFCASSHGGYEQFFGPGTRLTVL.

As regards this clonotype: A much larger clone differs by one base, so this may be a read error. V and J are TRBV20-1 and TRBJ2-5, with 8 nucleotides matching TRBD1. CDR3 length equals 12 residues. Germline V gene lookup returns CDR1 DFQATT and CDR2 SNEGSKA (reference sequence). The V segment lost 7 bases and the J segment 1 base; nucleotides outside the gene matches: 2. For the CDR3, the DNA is TGCAGTGTCGACAGGGGCCAAGAGACCCAGTACTTC. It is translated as CSVDRGQETQYF.

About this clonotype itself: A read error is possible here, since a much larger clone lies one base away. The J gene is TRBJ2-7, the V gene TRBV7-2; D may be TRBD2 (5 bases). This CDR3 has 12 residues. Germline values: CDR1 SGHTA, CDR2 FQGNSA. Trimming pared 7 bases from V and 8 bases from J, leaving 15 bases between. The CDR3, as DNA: TGTGCCAGCACCCCCCCCGCGGGCAAGCAGTACTTC. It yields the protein CASTPPAGKQYF.

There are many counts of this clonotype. The CDR3: CAWRTTGAYDQPQHF. For the CDR3, the DNA is TGTGCCTGGAGGACGACAGGGGCATATGATCAGCCCCAGCATTTT. The rearrangement links TRBV30 to TRBJ1-5, with TRBD1 identical over 8 bases. This CDR3 is 15 amino acids long. J was trimmed by 5 bases and V by 3 bases; bases with no gene match: 9. CDR1 and CDR2 from the germline V gene are GTSNPN and SVGIG (reference sequence).

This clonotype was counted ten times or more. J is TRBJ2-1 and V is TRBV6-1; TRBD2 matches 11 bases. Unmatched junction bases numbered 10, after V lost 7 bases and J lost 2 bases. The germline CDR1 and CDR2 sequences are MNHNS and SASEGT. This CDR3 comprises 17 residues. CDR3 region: CASKLTSGSSPYNEQFF. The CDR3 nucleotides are TGTGCCAGCAAACTAACTAGCGGGAGTTCCCCCTACAATGAGCAGTTCTTC.